One sample yielded the 27 T cell receptor beta chains listed below, sequenced in a study of cytomegalovirus exposure and HLA in healthy donors. Only in-frame clones appear in the TCRdb table, and some are missing; sequencing was by immunoSEQ multiplex PCR. The sample shows about 160,000 clones, around 88% of them seen only once. Source material: PBMCs. The receptor set was obtained from a woman in her late teens or twenties in good health and CMV-seronegative.

CDR3 nucleotides: TGCGCCAGCAGCCAAGAATTGGGGGCCAATGAGCAGTTCTTC. This translates into CASSQELGANEQFF. V is TRBV4-3 and J is TRBJ2-1, with a weak D call TRBD1 (6 bases). The CDR3 loop spans 14 amino acids. The V and J ends lost 0 bases and 6 bases respectively, with 9 bases between them. CDR1 is LGHNA, CDR2 YSLEER, per germline.

This clone was detected once. The rearrangement joins TRBV30 to TRBJ2-2; 7 bases line up with TRBD1. With V trimmed by 3 bases and J by 4 bases, 11 bases remained unmatched. This CDR3 has 16 residues. Germline lookup yields CDR1 GTSNPN and CDR2 SVGIG (reference sequence). The CDR3: CAWRRGQRTTTGELFF. Written as DNA, the CDR3 is TGTGCCTGGAGGAGGGGACAGCGCACGACCACCGGGGAGCTGTTTTTT.

The chain is built from TRBV6-5 and TRBJ2-7; 10 nucleotides agree with TRBD1. The CDR3 length is 13 residues. V was pared by 5 bases and J by 5 bases, with 3 bases of the junction left unmatched. Germline V gene lookup returns CDR1 MNHEY and CDR2 SVGAGI. The CDR3 coding sequence is TGTGCCAGCAGTAGGACAGGGGGAAACGAGCAGTACTTC. Residues: CASSRTGGNEQYF.

V and J are TRBV4-1 and TRBJ2-5; no clear D gene. Germline V CDR1 and CDR2: MGHRA, YSYEKL. This CDR3 is built from 12 residues. Trimming removed 4 bases from V and 5 bases from J, with 8 bases in between. As DNA, the CDR3 is TGCGCCAGCAGCCCCCCCTCGGAGACCCAGTACTTC. Translating it yields CASSPPSETQYF.

This clone is deemed medium-sized. This chain connects TRBV29-1 to TRBJ2-7, with 9 bases aligning to TRBD1. The CDR3 has 15 amino acids. In germline, CDR1 is SQVTM, CDR2 ANQGSEA. The V segment lost 5 bases and the J segment 2 bases; nucleotides outside the gene matches: 10. The DNA of the CDR3 is TGCAGCGTTACAACCCCGGACAGGGGACCCTACGAGCAGTACTTC. Its protein product is CSVTTPDRGPYEQYF.

The gene calls are TRBV4-3 and TRBJ2-1; 13 nucleotides line up with TRBD2. The CDR3 contains 17 residues. The V gene end was trimmed by 0 bases and the J gene end by 7 bases; junction bases not matched to a gene: 6. The V gene's germline CDR1 is LGHNA and CDR2 YSLEER. This CDR3 reads CASSQDGEGLAGNEQFF. The CDR3 DNA reads TGCGCCAGCAGCCAAGATGGGGAGGGACTAGCGGGGAATGAGCAGTTCTTC.

V gene TRBV6-1 combines with J gene TRBJ2-2; the D gene is possibly TRBD2 (6 bases). CDR1 and CDR2 from the germline V gene are MNHNS and SASEGT. The CDR3 length is 15 residues. V dropped 1 base and J dropped 0 bases, with 6 bases sitting between them. CDR3 in DNA: TGTGCCAGCAGTGAAGGGGGGGCGAACACCGGGGAGCTGTTTTTT. Residues: CASSEGGANTGELFF.

The J gene is TRBJ1-4, the V gene TRBV19, with D tentatively TRBD1 (5 bases). CDR1 and CDR2 from the germline V gene are LNHDA and SQIVND (reference sequence). This CDR3 is 13 amino acids long. Trimming took 6 bases from V and 6 from J, leaving 11 bases between them. CDR3 nucleotide sequence: TGTGCCAGTAGAAATGGGGCGCATGAAAAACTGTTTTTT. Residues: CASRNGAHEKLFF.

The chain has TRBV9 and TRBJ1-2; perhaps TRBD1 as D (6 bases). CDR3 length equals 16 residues. V shed 4 bases and J shed 3 bases, with 19 bases lying between them. Germline assignment: CDR1 SGDLS and CDR2 YYNGEE. This CDR3 reads CASSPPIGGAHYGYTF. DNA of the CDR3: TGTGCCAGCAGCCCCCCGATTGGGGGGGCTCACTATGGCTACACCTTC.

The gene calls are TRBV2 and TRBJ2-2; possibly TRBD2 for D (7 bases). Germline assignment: CDR1 SNHLY and CDR2 FYNNEI. V was clipped by 5 bases and J by 6 bases, with 10 bases between them. CDR3 length: 13 amino acids. The CDR3 DNA follows: TGTGCCAGCAGTCAAGGGGGGGCCGGGGAGCTGTTTTTT. Protein sequence: CASSQGGAGELFF.

The gene calls are TRBV6-1 and TRBJ2-7; 7 nucleotides line up with TRBD1. CDR3 length: 15 residues. Trimming took 4 bases from V and 0 from J; bases not matched to a gene: 6. Germline-derived CDR1 and CDR2 are MNHNS and SASEGT. For the CDR3, the DNA is TGTGCCAGCAGTGGGACAGGAGCTTTCTCCTACGAGCAGTACTTC. This translates into CASSGTGAFSYEQYF.

The rearrangement uses TRBV2 and TRBJ2-7, with D possibly matching TRBD2 (6 bases). CDR1 is SNHLY and CDR2 is FYNNEI in the germline V gene. The CDR3 extends over 16 amino acids. Trimming took off 7 bases at V and 6 bases at J, with 25 bases between the two ends. The CDR3 spells CASTGVRQAIGLEQYF. The CDR3 DNA is TGTGCCAGCACGGGGGTCCGGCAGGCTATAGGTCTCGAGCAGTACTTC.

V is TRBV6-5 and J is TRBJ1-1; TRBD1 is a possible D gene (5 bases). Looked up from germline, CDR1 is MNHEY and CDR2 is SVGAGI. This CDR3 spans 14 amino acids. V lost 6 bases and J lost 7, with 18 bases in between. The chain's CDR3 is CASSLTGGIGEAFF. In DNA, the CDR3 is TGTGCCAGCAGCTTGACCGGGGGTATCGGTGAAGCTTTCTTT.

The chain has TRBV7-9 and TRBJ2-7, with TRBD2 as a possible D gene (6 bases). The CDR3 contains 13 residues. CDR1 is SEHNR and CDR2 is FQNEAQ in the germline V gene (reference sequence). The V end was cut by 9 bases, the J end by 4 bases, with 16 bases between. The CDR3 DNA sequence: TGTGCCAGTCCGAGCCCGGAGGGGTACGAGCAGTACTTC. This encodes CASPSPEGYEQYF.

J is TRBJ2-5 and V is TRBV4-3, with a tentative D call TRBD1 (6 bases). This CDR3 is 15 amino acids long. Deletions cut 0 bases from V and 7 bases from J, with 15 bases between. Germline values: CDR1 LGHNA, CDR2 YSLEER. The CDR3 coding sequence is TGCGCCAGCAGCCAAGAGGGGGCCGTTGGGGGGACCCAGTACTTC. Protein sequence: CASSQEGAVGGTQYF.

The chain employs TRBV7-9 and TRBJ2-7, with 10 bases lining up with TRBD1. The CDR3 sequence is 15 residues long. With V trimmed by 6 bases and J by 2 bases, 7 bases remained unmatched. Germline V gene data show CDR1 as SEHNR and CDR2 as FQNEAQ (reference sequence). The CDR3 protein is CASSLGDRGTYEQYF. Here the CDR3 DNA reads TGTGCCAGCAGTCTAGGGGACAGGGGAACCTACGAGCAGTACTTC.

The chain recombines TRBV29-1 with TRBJ2-5; 7 positions match TRBD2. The CDR3 loop spans 12 amino acids. The V and J ends lost 4 bases and 2 bases, in that order; junction bases with no gene match: 1. Germline values: CDR1 SQVTM, CDR2 ANQGSEA. The CDR3 nucleotides read TGCAGCGTTGGGCGGGGGCAAGAGACCCAGTACTTC. It specifies CSVGRGQETQYF.

The V gene is TRBV9, the J gene TRBJ1-3; no clear D. This CDR3 is built from 15 residues. V was clipped by 0 bases and J by 0 bases, with 7 bases between them. Per the germline V gene, CDR1 is SGDLS and CDR2 is YYNGEE. CDR3: CASSVATGSGNTIYF. CDR3 nucleotides: TGTGCCAGCAGCGTAGCTACGGGCTCTGGAAACACCATATATTTT.

The rearrangement uses TRBV7-9 and TRBJ2-6; D gene uncertain. CDR3 length: 15 residues. Germline V gene sequence: CDR1 SEHNR, CDR2 FQNEAQ (reference sequence). Deletions cut 5 bases from V and 2 bases from J, with 10 bases between. The CDR3 DNA is TGTGCCAGCAGCGAAATTAGCCCTGGGGCCAACGTCCTGACTTTC. Encoded protein: CASSEISPGANVLTF.

The chain combines TRBV7-8 with TRBJ1-2, with TRBD1 matching 11 bases. Trimming cost V 5 bases and J 4 bases; bases outside gene matches: 9. The CDR3 runs 16 residues. Germline V gives CDR1 SGHVS, CDR2 FQNEAQ. CDR3 residues: CASSAGQGATIYGYTF. In nucleotides, the CDR3 is TGTGCCAGCAGCGCCGGACAGGGGGCGACGATCTATGGCTACACCTTC.

The gene calls are TRBV4-1 and TRBJ1-1, with TRBD1 matching 11 bases. CDR1 is MGHRA, CDR2 YSYEKL, per germline. This CDR3 contains 18 residues. The ends lost 3 bases at V and 3 bases at J; junction bases unmatched: 12. The DNA of the CDR3 is TGCGCCAGCAGCCATTCTCCGGGACAGGGGGAGCTCGACACTGAAGCTTTCTTT. Translated: CASSHSPGQGELDTEAFF.

This clone was seen a handful of times. The chain has TRBV9 and TRBJ2-4, with 9 positions matching TRBD2. This CDR3 region has 19 residues. From germline, CDR1 is SGDLS and CDR2 YYNGEE. The V and J ends lost 3 bases and 1 base, in that order; junction bases with no gene match: 14. CDR3 protein: CASSETSGTPSRAKNIQYF. In nucleotides, the CDR3 is TGTGCCAGCAGCGAGACTAGCGGAACTCCGAGCCGCGCCAAAAACATTCAGTACTTC. The full variable domain, completed using reference TRBV9 and TRBJ2-4, is DSGVTQTPKHLITATGQRVTLRCSPRSGDLSVYWYQQSLDQGLQFLIQYYNGEERAKGNILERFSAQQFPDLHSELNLSSLELGDSALYFCASSETSGTPSRAKNIQYFGAGTRLSVL.

The rearrangement joins TRBV30 to TRBJ1-2; D not resolved. Trimming removed 2 bases at V and 4 bases at J, with 14 bases between. The CDR3 length is 14 residues. Germline lookup yields CDR1 GTSNPN and CDR2 SVGIG (reference sequence). The CDR3, as DNA: TGTGCCTGGAGTCACGGGAGTGTTAGCTATGGCTACACCTTC. It specifies CAWSHGSVSYGYTF. The full variable domain, rest sourced from reference TRBV30 and TRBJ1-2, is SQTIHQWPATLVQPVGSPLSLECTVEGTSNPNLYWYRQAAGRGLQLLFYSVGIGQISSEVPQNLSASRPQDRQFILSSKKLLLSDSGFYLCAWSHGSVSYGYTFGSGTRLTVV.

The chain carries TRBV2 and TRBJ2-1; maybe TRBD1 (5 bases). The germline gives CDR1 SNHLY, CDR2 FYNNEI. Trimming removed 10 bases at V and 10 bases at J, with 26 bases between. This CDR3 is built from 15 residues. This CDR3 is CATRPPVPRPGEQFF. For the CDR3, the DNA is TGTGCCACCCGACCCCCGGTTCCCCGACCAGGGGAGCAGTTCTTC.

The chain combines TRBV4-1 with TRBJ2-3, with 13 positions matching TRBD2. Germline V gene sequence: CDR1 MGHRA, CDR2 YSYEKL. V shed 1 base, J shed 2 bases, and the junction held 3 bases outside the gene matches. The CDR3 has 17 residues. Here the CDR3 DNA reads TGCGCCAGCAGCCAAGCGACTAGCGGGGGGTCCACAGATACGCAGTATTTT. It encodes CASSQATSGGSTDTQYF.

This clone has ten or more counts. The chain uses TRBV15 and TRBJ2-1, with 8 bases lining up with TRBD2. This CDR3 contains 15 residues. Germline V gene data show CDR1 as LNHNV and CDR2 as YYDKDF (reference sequence). The junction had 5 bases not matched to a gene; V was cut back by 6 bases and J by 1 base. The DNA of the CDR3 is TGTGCCACCAGTACCGGGACTAGATCCTACAATGAGCAGTTCTTC. Translated: CATSTGTRSYNEQFF.

CDR3 nucleotides: TGTGCCAGCAGCTTCAGACTAGCGCAAGATACGCAGTATTTT. Protein: CASSFRLAQDTQYF. The rearrangement uses TRBV5-4 and TRBJ2-3; the match to TRBD2 covers 8 bases. CDR3 length equals 14 residues. Per the germline V gene, CDR1 is SGHNT and CDR2 is YYREEE (reference sequence). The junction had 4 bases not matched to a gene; V was cut back by 2 bases and J by 5 bases.